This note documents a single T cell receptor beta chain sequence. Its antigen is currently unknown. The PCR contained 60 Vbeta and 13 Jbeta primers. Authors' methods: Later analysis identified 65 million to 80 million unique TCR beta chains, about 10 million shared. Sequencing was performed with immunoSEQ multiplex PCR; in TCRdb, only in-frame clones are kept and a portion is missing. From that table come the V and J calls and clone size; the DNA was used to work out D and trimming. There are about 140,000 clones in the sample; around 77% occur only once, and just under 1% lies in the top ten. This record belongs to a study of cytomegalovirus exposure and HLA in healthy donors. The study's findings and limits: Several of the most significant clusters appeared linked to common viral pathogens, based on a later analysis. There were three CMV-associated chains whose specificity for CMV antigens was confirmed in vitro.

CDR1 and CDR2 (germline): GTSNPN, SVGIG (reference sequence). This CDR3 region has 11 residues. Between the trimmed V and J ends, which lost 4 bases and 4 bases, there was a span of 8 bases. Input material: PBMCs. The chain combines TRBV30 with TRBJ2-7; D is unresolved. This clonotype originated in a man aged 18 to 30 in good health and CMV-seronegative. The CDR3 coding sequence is TGTGCCTGGAACCAAGAGTACGAGCAGTACTTC. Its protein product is CAWNQEYEQYF. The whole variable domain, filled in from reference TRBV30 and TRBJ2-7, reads SQTIHQWPATLVQPVGSPLSLECTVEGTSNPNLYWYRQAAGRGLQLLFYSVGIGQISSEVPQNLSASRPQDRQFILSSKKLLLSDSGFYLCAWNQEYEQYFGPGTRLTVT.